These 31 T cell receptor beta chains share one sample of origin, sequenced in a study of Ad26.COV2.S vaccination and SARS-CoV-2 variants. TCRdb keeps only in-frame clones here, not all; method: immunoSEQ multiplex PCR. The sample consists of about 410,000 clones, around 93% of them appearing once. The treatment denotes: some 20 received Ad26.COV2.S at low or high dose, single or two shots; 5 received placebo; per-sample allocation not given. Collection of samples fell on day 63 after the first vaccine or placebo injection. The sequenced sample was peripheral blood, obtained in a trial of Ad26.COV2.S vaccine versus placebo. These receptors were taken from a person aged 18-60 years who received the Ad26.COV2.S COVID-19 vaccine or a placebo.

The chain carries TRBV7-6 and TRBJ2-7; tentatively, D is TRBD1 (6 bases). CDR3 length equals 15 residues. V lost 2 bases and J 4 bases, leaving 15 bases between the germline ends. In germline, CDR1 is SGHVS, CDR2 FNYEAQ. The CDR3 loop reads CASSLFTAGVYEQYF. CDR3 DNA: TGTGCCAGCAGCTTATTTACGGCAGGGGTTTACGAGCAGTACTTC.

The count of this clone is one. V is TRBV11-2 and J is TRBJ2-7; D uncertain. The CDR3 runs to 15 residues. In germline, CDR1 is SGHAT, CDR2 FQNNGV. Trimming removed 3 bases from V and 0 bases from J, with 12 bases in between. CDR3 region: CASSFSPRSSYEQYF. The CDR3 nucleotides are TGTGCCAGCAGCTTTTCTCCACGAAGCTCCTACGAGCAGTACTTC.

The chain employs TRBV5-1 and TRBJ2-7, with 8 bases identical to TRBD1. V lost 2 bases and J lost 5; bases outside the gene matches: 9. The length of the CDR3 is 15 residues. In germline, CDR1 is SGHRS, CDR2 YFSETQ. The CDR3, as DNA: TGCGCCAGCAGCTTAGGGACAGGCACCCTAGACGAGCAGTACTTC. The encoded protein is CASSLGTGTLDEQYF.

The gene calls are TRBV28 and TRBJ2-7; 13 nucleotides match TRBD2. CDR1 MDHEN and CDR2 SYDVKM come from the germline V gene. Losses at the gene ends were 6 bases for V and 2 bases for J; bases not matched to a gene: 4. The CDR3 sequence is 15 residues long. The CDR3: CASRPTSGGTYEQYF. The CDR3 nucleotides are TGTGCCAGCAGGCCGACTAGCGGGGGGACCTACGAGCAGTACTTC.

The CDR3 bases are TGTGCCAGCAGAAAACTCAGGGGTTCGGGTGAAAAACTGTTTTTT. Its translation: CASRKLRGSGEKLFF. The V gene is TRBV27, the J gene TRBJ1-4; D possibly corresponds to TRBD1 (6 bases). Trimming cost V 6 bases and J 7 bases, with 18 bases left between them. Germline loops: CDR1 MNHEY, CDR2 SMNVEV (reference sequence). The CDR3 extends over 15 amino acids.

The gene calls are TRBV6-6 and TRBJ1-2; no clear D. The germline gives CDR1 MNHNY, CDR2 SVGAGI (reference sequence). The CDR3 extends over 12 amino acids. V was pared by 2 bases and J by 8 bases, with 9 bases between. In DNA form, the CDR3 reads TGTGCCAGCAGTTACGTGGCGGGCGGCTACACCTTC. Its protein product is CASSYVAGGYTF.

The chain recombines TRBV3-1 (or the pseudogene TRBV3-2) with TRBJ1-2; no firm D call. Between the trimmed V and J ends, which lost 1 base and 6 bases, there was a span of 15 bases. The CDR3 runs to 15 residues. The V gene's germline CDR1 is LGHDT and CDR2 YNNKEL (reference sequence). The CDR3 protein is CASSQVAQAVDGYTF. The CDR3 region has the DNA TGTGCCAGCAGCCAAGTTGCGCAGGCTGTCGATGGCTACACCTTC.

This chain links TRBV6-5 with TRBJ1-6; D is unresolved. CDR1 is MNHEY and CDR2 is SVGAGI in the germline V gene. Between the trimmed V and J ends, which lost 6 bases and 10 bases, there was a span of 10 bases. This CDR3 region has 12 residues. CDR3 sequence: CASSSLGSPLHF. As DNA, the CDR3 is TGTGCCAGCAGCTCCCTCGGCTCACCCCTCCACTTT.

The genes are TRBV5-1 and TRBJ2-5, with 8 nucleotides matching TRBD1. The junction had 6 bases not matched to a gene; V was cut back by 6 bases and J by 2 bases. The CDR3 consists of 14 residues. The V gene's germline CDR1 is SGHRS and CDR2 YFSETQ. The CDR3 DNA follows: TGCGCCAGCAACGTGGACAGGGAACAAGAGACCCAGTACTTC. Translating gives CASNVDREQETQYF.

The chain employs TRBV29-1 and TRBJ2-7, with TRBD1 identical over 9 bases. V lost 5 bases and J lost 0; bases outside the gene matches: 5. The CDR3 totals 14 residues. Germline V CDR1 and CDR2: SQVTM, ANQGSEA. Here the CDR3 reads CSVRGQGSSYEQYF. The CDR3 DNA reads TGCAGCGTTCGGGGACAGGGAAGCTCCTACGAGCAGTACTTC.

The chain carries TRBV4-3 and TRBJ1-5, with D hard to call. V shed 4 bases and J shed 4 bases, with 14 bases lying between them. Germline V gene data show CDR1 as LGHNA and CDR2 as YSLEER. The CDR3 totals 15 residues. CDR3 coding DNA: TGCGCCAGCAGCCCAAGAACTGGGGTAAATCAGCCCCAGCATTTT. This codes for CASSPRTGVNQPQHF.

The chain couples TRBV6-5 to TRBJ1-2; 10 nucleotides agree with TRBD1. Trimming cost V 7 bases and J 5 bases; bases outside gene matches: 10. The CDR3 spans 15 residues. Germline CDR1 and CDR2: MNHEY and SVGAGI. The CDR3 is CASKRPGQGNYGYTF. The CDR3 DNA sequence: TGTGCCAGCAAAAGACCGGGACAGGGGAATTATGGCTACACCTTC.

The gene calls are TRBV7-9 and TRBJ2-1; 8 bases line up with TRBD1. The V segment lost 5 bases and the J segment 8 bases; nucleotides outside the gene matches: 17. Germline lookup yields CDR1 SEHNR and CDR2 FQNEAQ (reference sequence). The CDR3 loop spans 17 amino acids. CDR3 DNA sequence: TGTGCCAGCAGCCCCAAGGGCACGGGACAGGTTTTCTATGAGCAGTTCTTC. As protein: CASSPKGTGQVFYEQFF.

The CDR3 sequence: CASSKPTGSWGETQYF. In nucleotides, the CDR3 is TGTGCCAGCAGTAAGCCTACCGGGAGCTGGGGAGAGACCCAGTACTTC. The V gene is TRBV6-2 or TRBV6-3, the J gene TRBJ2-5; the D gene is possibly TRBD2 (6 bases). Germline V gene lookup returns CDR1 MNHEY and CDR2 SVGEGT. Trimming took off 5 bases at V and 4 bases at J, with 20 bases between the two ends. This CDR3 has 16 amino acids.

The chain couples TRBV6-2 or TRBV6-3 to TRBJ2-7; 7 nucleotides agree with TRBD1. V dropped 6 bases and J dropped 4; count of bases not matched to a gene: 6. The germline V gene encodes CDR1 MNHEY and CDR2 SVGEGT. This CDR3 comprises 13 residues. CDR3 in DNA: TGTGCCAGCAGCCGGGACAGCCATTACGAGCAGTACTTC. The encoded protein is CASSRDSHYEQYF.

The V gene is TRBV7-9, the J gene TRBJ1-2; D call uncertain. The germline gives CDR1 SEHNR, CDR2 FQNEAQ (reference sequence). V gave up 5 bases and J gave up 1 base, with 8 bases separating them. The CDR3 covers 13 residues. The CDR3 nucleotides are TGTGCCAGCAGCATGACCGGTAACTATGGCTACACCTTC. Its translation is CASSMTGNYGYTF. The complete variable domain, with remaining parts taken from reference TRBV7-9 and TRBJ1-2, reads DTGVSQNPRHKITKRGQNVTFRCDPISEHNRLYWYRQTLGQGPEFLTYFQNEAQLEKSRLLSDRFSAERPKGSFSTLEIQRTEQGDSAMYLCASSMTGNYGYTFGSGTRLTVV.

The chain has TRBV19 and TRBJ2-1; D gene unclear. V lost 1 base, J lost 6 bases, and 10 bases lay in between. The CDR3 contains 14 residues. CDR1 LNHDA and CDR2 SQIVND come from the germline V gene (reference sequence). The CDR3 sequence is CASSIVGSINEQFF. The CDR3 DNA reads TGTGCCAGTAGTATAGTCGGCAGCATCAATGAGCAGTTCTTC.

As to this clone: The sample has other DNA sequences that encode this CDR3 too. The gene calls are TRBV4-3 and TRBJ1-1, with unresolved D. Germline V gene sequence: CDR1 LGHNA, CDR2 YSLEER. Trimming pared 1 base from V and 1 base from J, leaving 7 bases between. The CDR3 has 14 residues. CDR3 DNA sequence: TGCGCCAGCAGCCAAGTGGATAGGAACACTGAAGCTTTCTTT. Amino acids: CASSQVDRNTEAFF.

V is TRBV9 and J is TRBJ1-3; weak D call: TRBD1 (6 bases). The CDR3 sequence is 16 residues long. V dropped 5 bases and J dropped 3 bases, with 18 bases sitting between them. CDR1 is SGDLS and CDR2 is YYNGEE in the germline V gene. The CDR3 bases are TGTGCCAGCAGTCAAATTGGGGGGGCTCGTGGAAACACCATATATTTT. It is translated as CASSQIGGARGNTIYF.

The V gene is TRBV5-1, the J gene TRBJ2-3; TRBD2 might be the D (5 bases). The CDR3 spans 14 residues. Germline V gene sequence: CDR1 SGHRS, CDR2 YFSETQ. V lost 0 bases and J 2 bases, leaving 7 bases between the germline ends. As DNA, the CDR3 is TGCGCCAGCAGCTTGGAAGCGGTCACAGATACGCAGTATTTT. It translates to CASSLEAVTDTQYF.

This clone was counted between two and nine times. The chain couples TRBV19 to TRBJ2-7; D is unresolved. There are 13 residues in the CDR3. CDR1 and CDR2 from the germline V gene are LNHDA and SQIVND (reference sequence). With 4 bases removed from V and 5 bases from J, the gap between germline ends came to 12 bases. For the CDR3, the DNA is TGTGCCAGTAGTACAACTGGGCCTAACGAGCAGTACTTC. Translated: CASSTTGPNEQYF.

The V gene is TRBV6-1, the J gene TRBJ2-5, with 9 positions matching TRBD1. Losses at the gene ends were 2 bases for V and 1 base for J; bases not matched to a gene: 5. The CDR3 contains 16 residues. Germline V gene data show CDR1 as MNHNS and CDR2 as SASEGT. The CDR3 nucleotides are TGTGCCAGCAGTGAAAGGACAGGGGAGACCCAAGAGACCCAGTACTTC. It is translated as CASSERTGETQETQYF.

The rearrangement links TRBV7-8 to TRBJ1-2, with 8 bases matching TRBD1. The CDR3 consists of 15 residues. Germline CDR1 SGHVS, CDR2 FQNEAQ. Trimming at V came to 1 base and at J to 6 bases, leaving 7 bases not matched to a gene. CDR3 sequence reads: CASSLGFAGGDGYTF. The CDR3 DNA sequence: TGTGCCAGCAGCTTAGGTTTCGCAGGGGGCGATGGCTACACCTTC. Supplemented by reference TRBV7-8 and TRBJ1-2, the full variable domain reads GAGVSQSPRYKVAKRGQDVALRCDPISGHVSLFWYQQALGQGPEFLTYFQNEAQLDKSGLPSDRFFAERPEGSVSTLKIQRTQQEDSAVYLCASSLGFAGGDGYTFGSGTRLTVV.

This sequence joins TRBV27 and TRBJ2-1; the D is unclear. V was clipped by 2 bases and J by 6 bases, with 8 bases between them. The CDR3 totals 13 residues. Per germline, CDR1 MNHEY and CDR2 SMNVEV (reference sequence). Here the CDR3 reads CASSLRSGNEQFF. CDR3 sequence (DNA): TGTGCCAGCAGTTTACGGTCGGGCAATGAGCAGTTCTTC.

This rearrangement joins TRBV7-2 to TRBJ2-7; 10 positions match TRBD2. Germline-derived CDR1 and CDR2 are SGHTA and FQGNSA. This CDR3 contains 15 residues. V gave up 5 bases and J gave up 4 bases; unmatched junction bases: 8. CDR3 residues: CASSAASGGGYEQYF. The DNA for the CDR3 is TGTGCCAGCAGCGCTGCTAGCGGGGGCGGGTACGAGCAGTACTTC.

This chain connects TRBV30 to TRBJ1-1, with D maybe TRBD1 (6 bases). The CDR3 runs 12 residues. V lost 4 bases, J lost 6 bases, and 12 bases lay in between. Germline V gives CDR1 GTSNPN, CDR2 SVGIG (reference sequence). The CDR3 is CAWTQGIAEAFF. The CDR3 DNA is TGTGCCTGGACCCAGGGGATCGCTGAAGCTTTCTTT.

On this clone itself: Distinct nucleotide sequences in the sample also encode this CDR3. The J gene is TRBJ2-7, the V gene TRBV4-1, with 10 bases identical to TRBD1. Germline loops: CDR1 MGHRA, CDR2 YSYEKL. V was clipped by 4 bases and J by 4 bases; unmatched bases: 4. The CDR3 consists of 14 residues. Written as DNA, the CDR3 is TGCGCCAGCAGCCTTGGGACAGGGGTTTACGAGCAGTACTTC. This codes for CASSLGTGVYEQYF.

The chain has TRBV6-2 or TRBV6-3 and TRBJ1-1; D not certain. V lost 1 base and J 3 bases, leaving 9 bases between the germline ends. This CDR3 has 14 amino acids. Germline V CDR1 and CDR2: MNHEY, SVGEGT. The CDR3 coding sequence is TGTGCCAGCAGTTACTACGGCAAGGACACTGAAGCTTTCTTT. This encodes CASSYYGKDTEAFF.

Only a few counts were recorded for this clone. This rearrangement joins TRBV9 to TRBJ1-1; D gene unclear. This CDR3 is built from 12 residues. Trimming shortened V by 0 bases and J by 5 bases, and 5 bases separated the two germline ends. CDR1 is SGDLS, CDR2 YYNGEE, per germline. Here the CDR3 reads CASSVVETEAFF. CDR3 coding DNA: TGTGCCAGCAGCGTAGTGGAGACTGAAGCTTTCTTT.

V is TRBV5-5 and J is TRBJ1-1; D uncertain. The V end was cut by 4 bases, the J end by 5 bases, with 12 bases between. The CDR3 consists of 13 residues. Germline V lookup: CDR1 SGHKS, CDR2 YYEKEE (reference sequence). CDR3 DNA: TGTGCCAGCAGCGCCCCTATTGGTACTGAAGCTTTCTTT. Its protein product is CASSAPIGTEAFF. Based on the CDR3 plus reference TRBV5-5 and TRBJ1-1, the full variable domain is DAGVTQSPTHLIKTRGQQVTLRCSPISGHKSVSWYQQVLGQGPQFIFQYYEKEERGRGNFPDRFSARQFPNYSSELNVNALLLGDSALYLCASSAPIGTEAFFGQGTRLTVV.

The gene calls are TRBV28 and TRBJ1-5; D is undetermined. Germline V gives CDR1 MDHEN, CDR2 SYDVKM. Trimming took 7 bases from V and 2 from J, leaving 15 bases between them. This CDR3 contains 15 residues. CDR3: CASNAQSFGNQPQHF. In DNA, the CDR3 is TGTGCCAGCAACGCCCAGAGTTTTGGCAATCAGCCCCAGCATTTT. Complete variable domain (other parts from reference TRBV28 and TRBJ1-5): DVKVTQSSRYLVKRTGEKVFLECVQDMDHENMFWYRQDPGLGLRLIYFSYDVKMKEKGDIPEGYSVSREKKERFSLILESASTNQTSMYLCASNAQSFGNQPQHFGDGTRLSIL.